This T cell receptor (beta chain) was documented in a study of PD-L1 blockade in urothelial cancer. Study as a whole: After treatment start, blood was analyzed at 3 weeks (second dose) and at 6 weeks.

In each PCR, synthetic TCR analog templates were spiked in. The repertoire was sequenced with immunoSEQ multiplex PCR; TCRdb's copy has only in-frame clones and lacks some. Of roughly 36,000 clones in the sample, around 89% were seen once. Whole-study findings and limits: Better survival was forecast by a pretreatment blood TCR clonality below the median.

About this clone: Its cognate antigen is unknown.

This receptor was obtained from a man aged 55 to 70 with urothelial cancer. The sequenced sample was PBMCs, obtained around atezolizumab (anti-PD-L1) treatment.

The CDR3 nucleotides read TGCGCCAGCAGTGAATCGTCAGGGTGGCCCGAGCAGTACTTC. It specifies CASSESSGWPEQYF. The chain is built from TRBV10-1 and TRBJ2-7, with a possible D match to TRBD1 (5 bases). Germline CDR1 and CDR2: WNHNN and SYGVQD (reference sequence). Trimming removed 3 bases at V and 6 bases at J, with 15 bases between. The CDR3 consists of 14 residues.